One sample yielded the 13 T cell receptor beta chains listed below, sequenced in a study of T cell responses to AZD1222 COVID-19 vaccine (dated by TCRdb to the early 2020s). Library creation used the immunoSEQ multiplex PCR assay. TCRdb stores this immuneACCESS table with in-frame sequences only. Part of the clones is absent; in the studies checked, under half of the shortfall reflects unresolved V genes, and no reason is known for the rest. This sample's listing comprises some 150,000 clones. Jointly, the top ten make up about 2% of the sample. The sample's time point label is to be understood as: baseline before first vaccination. Sequencing used peripheral blood. These receptors were collected from an adult in good health.

The chain has TRBV7-9 and TRBJ2-3; 8 bases are a match to TRBD2. Germline trimming cut 10 bases from V and 8 bases from J; bases unmatched to any gene: 14. Germline V gene lookup returns CDR1 SEHNR and CDR2 FQNEAQ (reference sequence). The CDR3 is 14 residues long. For the CDR3, the DNA is TGTGCCACCGAGGGACTAGAGCCCCGGGGTACGCAGTATTTT. Protein product: CATEGLEPRGTQYF.

The chain links TRBV6-5 to TRBJ1-2; a possible D gene is TRBD1 (5 bases). CDR1 MNHEY and CDR2 SVGAGI come from the germline V gene. The CDR3 has 14 residues. Between the trimmed V and J ends, which lost 7 bases and 2 bases, there was a span of 14 bases. The CDR3 bases are TGTGCCAGCATAGTGGCAGGGAACAACTATGGCTACACCTTC. Translating gives CASIVAGNNYGYTF.

The chain joins TRBV21-1 to TRBJ2-5; TRBD1 reflects the table's D call only, with no check against the DNA. TRBV21-1 is described as a pseudogene. The CDR3 extends over 15 amino acids. The DNA of the CDR3 is TGTGCCAGCAGCAAAGGAGTACAGTTCCAAGAGACCCAGTACTTC. Its protein product is CASSKGVQFQETQYF.

The V call is TRBV28, the J call TRBJ1-4; 9 nucleotides match TRBD1. The CDR3 extends over 16 amino acids. The ends lost 4 bases at V and 4 bases at J; junction bases unmatched: 7. In germline, CDR1 is MDHEN, CDR2 SYDVKM. CDR3: CASSSPQGAGNEKLFF. Here the CDR3 DNA reads TGTGCCAGCAGTTCCCCACAGGGGGCGGGTAATGAAAAACTGTTTTTT.

The chain is built from TRBV18 and TRBJ1-1; 8 nucleotides align to TRBD1. Germline V CDR1 and CDR2: KGHSH, LQKENI. The CDR3 loop spans 22 amino acids. V lost 0 bases and J lost 0; bases outside the gene matches: 21. The CDR3 coding sequence is TGTGCCAGCTCACCACCCTTCCTTAGACGGGACAGGACGCCTATATTGAACACTGAAGCTTTCTTT. Translating gives CASSPPFLRRDRTPILNTEAFF.

The chain combines TRBV3-1 (or the pseudogene TRBV3-2) with TRBJ1-4, with TRBD1 as a possible D gene (5 bases). Trimming stripped 0 bases from V and 11 bases from J, with 13 bases between. Germline CDR1 reads LGHDT; CDR2 reads YNNKEL (reference sequence). The CDR3 runs 14 residues. CDR3: CASSQDRARFKLFF. CDR3 nucleotides: TGTGCCAGCAGCCAAGACAGGGCCCGGTTTAAACTGTTTTTT.

The chain links TRBV28 to TRBJ1-2, with D possibly matching TRBD1 (5 bases). This CDR3 comprises 13 residues. Trimming shortened V by 3 bases and J by 5 bases, and 10 bases separated the two germline ends. CDR1 is MDHEN and CDR2 is SYDVKM in the germline V gene. The CDR3 coding sequence is TGTGCCAGCAGTTTTGCGGGGGTTTATGGCTACACCTTC. Protein sequence: CASSFAGVYGYTF.

This chain joins TRBV7-9 and TRBJ2-2; 12 bases fit TRBD1. V gave up 5 bases and J gave up 7 bases; unmatched junction bases: 8. Germline V lookup: CDR1 SEHNR, CDR2 FQNEAQ (reference sequence). The CDR3 extends over 16 amino acids. The CDR3 is CASSHLGQGAGGELFF. In DNA, the CDR3 is TGTGCCAGCAGCCACCTGGGACAGGGGGCTGGCGGGGAGCTGTTTTTT.

V and J are TRBV6-5 and TRBJ1-4; D perhaps matches TRBD1 (6 bases). CDR1 is MNHEY, CDR2 SVGAGI, per germline. CDR3 length equals 15 residues. The ends were cut back, 2 bases at V and 10 bases at J, with 17 bases in the middle. The CDR3 DNA sequence: TGTGCCAGCAGTTACACCCCGGGGGGCGGGGTAAAACTGTTTTTT. This sequence encodes CASSYTPGGGVKLFF.

This chain uses TRBV7-8 with TRBJ1-3; 7 positions agree with TRBD1. Trimming took 4 bases from V and 0 from J; bases not matched to a gene: 6. In germline, CDR1 is SGHVS, CDR2 FQNEAQ. The CDR3 has 16 amino acids. The DNA of the CDR3 is TGTGCCAGCAGCTCGGGACAGATAAACTCTGGAAACACCATATATTTT. Translated, it gives CASSSGQINSGNTIYF. The full variable domain, in which reference TRBV7-8 and TRBJ1-3 provide the parts outside the CDR3, is GAGVSQSPRYKVAKRGQDVALRCDPISGHVSLFWYQQALGQGPEFLTYFQNEAQLDKSGLPSDRFFAERPEGSVSTLKIQRTQQEDSAVYLCASSSGQINSGNTIYFGEGSWLTVV.

The chain has TRBV29-1 and TRBJ1-2, with 7 bases aligning to TRBD1. The V gene end was trimmed by 1 base and the J gene end by 4 bases; junction bases not matched to a gene: 6. CDR3 length: 14 amino acids. Germline V lookup: CDR1 SQVTM, CDR2 ANQGSEA. The DNA of the CDR3 is TGCAGCGTTGAAGGAGACAGGGCCGGCTATGGCTACACCTTC. This codes for CSVEGDRAGYGYTF.

The chain has TRBV20-1 and TRBJ1-2, with D hard to call. Germline loops: CDR1 DFQATT, CDR2 SNEGSKA (reference sequence). V lost 4 bases to trimming and J lost 4 bases, with 7 bases between them. This CDR3 spans 11 amino acids. The CDR3 loop reads CSAKGSYGYTF. The CDR3 DNA follows: TGCAGTGCTAAGGGCTCCTATGGCTACACCTTC.

The chain is built from TRBV4-3 and TRBJ2-3, with 9 nucleotides matching TRBD2. The J segment lost 3 bases and the V segment lost 0 bases, leaving 7 bases of the junction unmatched. The germline gives CDR1 LGHNA, CDR2 YSLEER. This CDR3 has 17 residues. The CDR3 protein is CASSQDAGGAGTDTQYF. The CDR3 DNA sequence: TGCGCCAGCAGCCAAGATGCGGGGGGGGCCGGAACAGATACGCAGTATTTT.